Sequencing of this TCR beta chain was carried out in a study of blood T cells in healthy people across ages. A second PCR of about 7 to 12 cycles used a sample-barcoded 5' primer and a J-beta primer mix. TCRdb reprocessed the 5' RACE reads via MiXCR and lists one record per CDR3 protein. The sample includes 750,000 to 950,000 distinct CDR3 sequences, about 53% of them seen just once. V was clipped by 1 base and J by 10 bases, with 13 bases between them. The CDR3 is 12 residues long. CDR1 is DFQATT and CDR2 is SNEGSKA in the germline V gene (reference sequence). The TCR was taken from a man at least 80 years old in good health. The chain uses TRBV20-1 and TRBJ1-2; D is undetermined. Sequences were obtained from blood. CDR3 in amino acids: CSARVSPDHYTF. CDR3 DNA sequence: TGCAGTGCTAGAGTCTCCCCGGACCACTACACCTTC.